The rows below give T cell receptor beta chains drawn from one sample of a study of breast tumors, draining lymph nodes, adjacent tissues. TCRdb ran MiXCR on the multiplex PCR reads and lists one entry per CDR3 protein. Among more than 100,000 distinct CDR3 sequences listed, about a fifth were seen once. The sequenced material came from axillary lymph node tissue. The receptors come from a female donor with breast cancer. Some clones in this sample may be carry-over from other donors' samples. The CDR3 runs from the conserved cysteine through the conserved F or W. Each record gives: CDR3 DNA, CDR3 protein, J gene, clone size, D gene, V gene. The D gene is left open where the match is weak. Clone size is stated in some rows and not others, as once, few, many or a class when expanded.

cdr3_nt: TGCGCCAGCAGTTTCTCGAGCACCGGGGAGCTGTTTTTT; cdr3_aa: CASSFSSTGELFF; j_call: TRBJ2-2; clone_size: many; d_call: .; v_call: TRBV5-1
cdr3_nt: TGTGCCAGCAGCCGGGTTCCGGGACAGGGGAATTACGAGCAGTACTTC; cdr3_aa: CASSRVPGQGNYEQYF; j_call: TRBJ2-7; clone_size: .; d_call: TRBD1; v_call: TRBV5-6
cdr3_nt: TGTGCCAGCAGTTTCGGGAACGAGGATTCACCCCTCCACTTT; cdr3_aa: CASSFGNEDSPLHF; j_call: TRBJ1-6; clone_size: many; d_call: .; v_call: TRBV12-3/TRBV12-4
cdr3_nt: TGTGCCAGCAGCTTCGAAGCTAGCGGGACGCGGGTTTTC; cdr3_aa: CASSFEASGTRVF; j_call: TRBJ2-5; clone_size: many; d_call: TRBD2; v_call: TRBV7-2
cdr3_nt: TGTGCCAGCAGCTTGGGACAGGGGCTTGGCTACACCTTC; cdr3_aa: CASSLGQGLGYTF; j_call: TRBJ1-2; clone_size: many; d_call: TRBD1; v_call: TRBV5-4
cdr3_nt: TGTGCCAGCAAGGACTCTGGGGCCAACGTCCTGACTTTC; cdr3_aa: CASKDSGANVLTF; j_call: TRBJ2-6; clone_size: many; d_call: .; v_call: TRBV11-2
cdr3_nt: TGTGCTAGTGGTTTGGGACAGGGGAACACCGGGGAGCTGTTTTTT; cdr3_aa: CASGLGQGNTGELFF; j_call: TRBJ2-2; clone_size: many; d_call: TRBD1; v_call: TRBV12-5
cdr3_nt: TGTGCCAGTAGTATCTTGCTAGCCCTCAACACCGGGGAGCTGTTTTTT; cdr3_aa: CASSILLALNTGELFF; j_call: TRBJ2-2; clone_size: many; d_call: .; v_call: TRBV19
cdr3_nt: TGCAGTGCTAGAGACAAAGGACGGGCACCCCTCCACTTT; cdr3_aa: CSARDKGRAPLHF; j_call: TRBJ1-6; clone_size: many; d_call: .; v_call: TRBV20-1
cdr3_nt: TGCGCCAGCAGCATCCGGGACCCCTACTACGAGCAGTACTTC; cdr3_aa: CASSIRDPYYEQYF; j_call: TRBJ2-7; clone_size: many; d_call: .; v_call: TRBV5-1
cdr3_nt: TGTGCCAGCAGTAACAGGAGGGAGACCCAGTACTTC; cdr3_aa: CASSNRRETQYF; j_call: TRBJ2-5; clone_size: many; d_call: .; v_call: TRBV2
cdr3_nt: TGTGCCAGCAGCTCTCTTATTAATGAAAAACTGTTTTTT; cdr3_aa: CASSSLINEKLFF; j_call: TRBJ1-4; clone_size: many; d_call: .; v_call: TRBV5-5
cdr3_nt: TGTGCCAGCGCGAGAGGAGGGAGGCCACCCACCGGGGAGCTGTTTTTT; cdr3_aa: CASARGGRPPTGELFF; j_call: TRBJ2-2; clone_size: many; d_call: .; v_call: TRBV27
cdr3_nt: TGTGCCAGCAGCCTTAGCGGACCATCCTACGAGCAGTACTTC; cdr3_aa: CASSLSGPSYEQYF; j_call: TRBJ2-7; clone_size: many; d_call: .; v_call: TRBV12-3/TRBV12-4
cdr3_nt: TGTGCCAGCAGTTCAGGACTTGGGACTAACTATGGCTACACCTTC; cdr3_aa: CASSSGLGTNYGYTF; j_call: TRBJ1-2; clone_size: .; d_call: .; v_call: TRBV28
cdr3_nt: TGTGCCAGCAGGGGTCTTAATGAAAAACTGTTTTTT; cdr3_aa: CASRGLNEKLFF; j_call: TRBJ1-4; clone_size: many; d_call: .; v_call: TRBV6-1
cdr3_nt: TGTGCATCAAAGGGCAGCCTCAATCAGCCCCAGCATTTT; cdr3_aa: CASKGSLNQPQHF; j_call: TRBJ1-5; clone_size: few; d_call: .; v_call: TRBV19
cdr3_nt: TGCGCCAGCAGCTTCACAGGGGTAGAGACCGGGGAGCTGTTTTTT; cdr3_aa: CASSFTGVETGELFF; j_call: TRBJ2-2; clone_size: many; d_call: TRBD1; v_call: TRBV5-1
cdr3_nt: TGTGCCAGCAGTCGAGGGACAGTACAAGAGACCCAGTACTTC; cdr3_aa: CASSRGTVQETQYF; j_call: TRBJ2-5; clone_size: many; d_call: TRBD1; v_call: TRBV12-3/TRBV12-4